Listed here are 20 T cell receptor beta chains from one sample, sequenced in a study of blood T cell repertoires in COVID-19. Profiling relied on immunoSEQ multiplex PCR, and the TCRdb table lists in-frame clones only, not all of them. Of around 100,000 clones listed, approximately 88% are singletons. The specimen was peripheral blood. The receptors here all came from a human donor in a cohort sampled during active COVID-19.

The gene calls are TRBV30 and TRBJ1-4; TRBD1 matches 7 bases. The CDR3 is 15 amino acids. From germline, CDR1 is GTSNPN and CDR2 SVGIG (reference sequence). V lost 2 bases to trimming and J lost 5 bases; unmatched junction nucleotides: 8. CDR3 region: CAWSLPGQINEKLFF. The DNA for the CDR3 is TGTGCCTGGAGTCTTCCGGGACAGATAAATGAAAAACTGTTTTTT.

This chain connects TRBV30 to TRBJ2-1, with D unresolved. V was trimmed by 4 bases and J by 9 bases, leaving 13 bases between them. Germline CDR1 reads GTSNPN; CDR2 reads SVGIG (reference sequence). The CDR3 is 12 residues long. Here the CDR3 reads CAWTYRVAEQFF. The CDR3 nucleotides read TGTGCCTGGACTTACCGGGTCGCTGAGCAGTTCTTC.

V and J are TRBV2 and TRBJ2-5; 10 positions agree with TRBD2. The CDR3 extends over 15 amino acids. J lost 1 base, V lost 6 bases, and 5 bases had no gene match. The germline CDR1 and CDR2 sequences are SNHLY and FYNNEI. The CDR3 sequence: CASRVRTSGQETQYF. CDR3 coding DNA: TGTGCCAGCAGGGTTCGGACTAGCGGCCAAGAGACCCAGTACTTC.

The chain has TRBV5-4 and TRBJ2-6; D perhaps matches TRBD2 (5 bases). In germline, CDR1 is SGHNT, CDR2 YYREEE (reference sequence). Trimming removed 4 bases from V and 4 bases from J, with 9 bases in between. This CDR3 spans 14 amino acids. The CDR3 loop is CASSRPGGANVLTF. In DNA, the CDR3 is TGTGCCAGCAGCCGTCCGGGAGGGGCCAACGTCCTGACTTTC.

This CDR3 reads CASSKGQGKAYTEAFF. The DNA for the CDR3 is TGCGCCAGCAGTAAGGGACAGGGGAAAGCGTACACTGAAGCTTTCTTT. The chain carries TRBV23-1 and TRBJ1-1; TRBD1 aligns across 10 bases. TRBV23-1 is assigned to the ORF class and has an uncertain function. The length of the CDR3 is 16 residues. V shed 5 bases and J 3 bases; nucleotides not matched to a gene: 9.

The V gene is TRBV6-6, the J gene TRBJ1-2, with 8 bases identical to TRBD1. Germline V gene sequence: CDR1 MNHNY, CDR2 SVGAGI (reference sequence). V shed 7 bases and J 4 bases; nucleotides not matched to a gene: 14. There are 16 residues in the CDR3. The CDR3 loop reads CASNRRGPPRGYGYTF. CDR3 in DNA: TGTGCCAGCAACCGCAGGGGGCCCCCGCGGGGCTATGGCTACACCTTC.

In this sample, this clone turned up a few times. The chain links TRBV11-2 to TRBJ1-1; no reliable D call. V dropped 1 base and J dropped 3 bases, with 15 bases sitting between them. Germline-derived CDR1 and CDR2 are SGHAT and FQNNGV. The CDR3 runs to 16 residues. In DNA, the CDR3 is TGTGCCAGCAGCTTAGGCGGTGGAAGGCGGTACACTGAAGCTTTCTTT. The encoded protein is CASSLGGGRRYTEAFF.

This chain uses TRBV3-1 (or the pseudogene TRBV3-2) with TRBJ2-1; 11 positions agree with TRBD2. This CDR3 spans 14 amino acids. Germline-derived CDR1 and CDR2 are LGHDT and YNNKEL (reference sequence). Trimming cost V 4 bases and J 8 bases; bases outside gene matches: 4. CDR3 nucleotides: TGTGCCAGCAGCCGTAGCGGGGGGGCCTATGAGCAGTTCTTC. Translation: CASSRSGGAYEQFF.

In its sample, this clone was seen once. This sample includes further DNA sequences coding for the same CDR3. The genes are TRBV7-2 and TRBJ2-3; TRBD2 matches 7 bases. With V trimmed by 5 bases and J by 2 bases, 4 bases remained unmatched. Germline V CDR1 and CDR2: SGHTA, FQGNSA. The CDR3 runs to 14 residues. The CDR3: CASSPGLSTDTQYF. In DNA, the CDR3 is TGTGCCAGCAGCCCGGGACTATCCACAGATACGCAGTATTTT. The complete variable domain, with remaining parts taken from reference TRBV7-2 and TRBJ2-3, reads GAGVSQSPSNKVTEKGKDVELRCDPISGHTALYWYRQSLGQGLEFLIYFQGNSAPDKSGLPSDRFSAERTGGSVSTLTIQRTQQEDSAVYLCASSPGLSTDTQYFGPGTRLTVL.

This clone was recorded a few times. The chain combines TRBV2 with TRBJ2-5; 11 nucleotides line up with TRBD2. This CDR3 has 17 residues. Trimming took 4 bases from V and 3 from J; bases not matched to a gene: 10. CDR1 and CDR2 from the germline V gene are SNHLY and FYNNEI. The CDR3, as DNA: TGTGCCAGCAGTGGGCTAGCGGGGGGCATGAGGAAAGAGACCCAGTACTTC. Translated: CASSGLAGGMRKETQYF.

This chain joins TRBV6-2 or TRBV6-3 and TRBJ2-1; perhaps TRBD1 as D (6 bases). This CDR3 is 16 amino acids long. Germline CDR1 MNHEY, CDR2 SVGEGT. The germline V and J ends were trimmed by 0 bases and 7 bases, with 16 bases remaining between them. CDR3 region: CASSYSSGGRRNEQFF. The DNA for the CDR3 is TGTGCCAGCAGTTACTCGAGTGGGGGCCGGCGGAATGAGCAGTTCTTC.

This rearrangement joins TRBV30 to TRBJ2-1; D unclear. Germline V lookup: CDR1 GTSNPN, CDR2 SVGIG (reference sequence). CDR3 length: 15 residues. Trimming cost V 8 bases and J 0 bases, with 17 bases left between them. The CDR3 region has the DNA TGTGCCCTCCTTCGTACTCCGAGCTCCTACAATGAGCAGTTCTTC. As protein: CALLRTPSSYNEQFF.

The V and J genes are TRBV14 and TRBJ1-2; D is possibly TRBD1 (6 bases). From germline, CDR1 is SGHDN and CDR2 FVKESK. CDR3 length: 13 amino acids. Between the trimmed V and J ends, which lost 1 base and 8 bases, there was a span of 11 bases. For the CDR3, the DNA is TGTGCCAGCAGCCAAGGATACAGGGCAGGCTACACCTTC. Protein sequence: CASSQGYRAGYTF.

This sequence joins TRBV13 and TRBJ1-2; the D gene is possibly TRBD1 (6 bases). The V end was cut by 0 bases, the J end by 3 bases, with 8 bases between. This CDR3 region has 14 residues. Per germline, CDR1 PRHDT and CDR2 FYEKMQ (reference sequence). CDR3 sequence reads: CASSLGAGDYGYTF. DNA of the CDR3: TGTGCCAGCAGCTTAGGTGCAGGGGACTATGGCTACACCTTC.

Here the CDR3 DNA reads TGTGCCAGCAGCCATCTAAGGGAGACCACTGAAGCTTTCTTT. This gives the protein CASSHLRETTEAFF. The chain combines TRBV3-1 (or the pseudogene TRBV3-2) with TRBJ1-1; D gene ambiguous. This CDR3 has 14 amino acids. V was pared by 3 bases and J by 4 bases, with 12 bases between. Looked up from germline, CDR1 is LGHDT and CDR2 is YNNKEL (reference sequence).

The V gene is TRBV4-2, the J gene TRBJ1-6, with 7 bases lining up with TRBD1. Germline V lookup: CDR1 LGHNA, CDR2 YNFKEQ. This CDR3 has 16 residues. The trim removed 2 bases at V and 7 bases at J, leaving 8 bases unmatched. The CDR3 sequence: CASSQRWDSANSPLHF. The CDR3 region has the DNA TGTGCCAGCAGCCAAAGGTGGGACAGCGCCAATTCACCCCTCCACTTT.

The chain couples TRBV5-1 to TRBJ1-1; D uncertain. Germline CDR1 and CDR2: SGHRS and YFSETQ. The V end lost 4 bases, the J end lost 1 base, and 11 bases lay between the germline ends. This CDR3 region has 14 residues. CDR3 sequence reads: CASSSDTTNTEAFF. CDR3 DNA sequence: TGCGCCAGCAGCAGTGACACGACGAACACTGAAGCTTTCTTT.

This clone turned up a few times. This chain joins TRBV2 and TRBJ1-4, with TRBD1 matching over 7 bases. Germline loops: CDR1 SNHLY, CDR2 FYNNEI. V lost 6 bases and J lost 5; bases outside the gene matches: 9. This CDR3 contains 15 residues. Here the CDR3 DNA reads TGTGCCAGCAGGGGGACAGTTGGGTTCAATGAAAAACTGTTTTTT. As protein: CASRGTVGFNEKLFF. Drawing the rest from reference TRBV2 and TRBJ1-4, the complete variable domain is EPEVTQTPSHQVTQMGQEVILRCVPISNHLYFYWYRQILGQKVEFLVSFYNNEISEKSEIFDDQFSVERPDGSNFTLKIRSTKLEDSAMYFCASRGTVGFNEKLFFGSGTQLSVL.

This rearrangement joins TRBV10-3 to TRBJ1-1; the match to TRBD1 covers 7 bases. The CDR3 runs to 15 residues. Germline V lookup: CDR1 ENHRY, CDR2 SYGVKD. The J segment lost 4 bases and the V segment lost 0 bases, leaving 5 bases of the junction unmatched. The CDR3 loop is CAISESVRGSTEAFF. The CDR3 nucleotides read TGTGCCATCAGTGAGTCGGTCAGGGGGTCCACTGAAGCTTTCTTT.

The rearrangement links TRBV7-2 to TRBJ2-5; TRBD2 aligns across 10 bases. The CDR3 length is 17 residues. V trimming: 1 base; J trimming: 5 bases; junction bases outside the gene matches: 10. Germline assignment: CDR1 SGHTA and CDR2 FQGNSA. CDR3: CASSLGSLAGARETQYF. The DNA for the CDR3 is TGTGCCAGCAGCTTAGGTTCGCTAGCGGGGGCCAGGGAGACCCAGTACTTC.